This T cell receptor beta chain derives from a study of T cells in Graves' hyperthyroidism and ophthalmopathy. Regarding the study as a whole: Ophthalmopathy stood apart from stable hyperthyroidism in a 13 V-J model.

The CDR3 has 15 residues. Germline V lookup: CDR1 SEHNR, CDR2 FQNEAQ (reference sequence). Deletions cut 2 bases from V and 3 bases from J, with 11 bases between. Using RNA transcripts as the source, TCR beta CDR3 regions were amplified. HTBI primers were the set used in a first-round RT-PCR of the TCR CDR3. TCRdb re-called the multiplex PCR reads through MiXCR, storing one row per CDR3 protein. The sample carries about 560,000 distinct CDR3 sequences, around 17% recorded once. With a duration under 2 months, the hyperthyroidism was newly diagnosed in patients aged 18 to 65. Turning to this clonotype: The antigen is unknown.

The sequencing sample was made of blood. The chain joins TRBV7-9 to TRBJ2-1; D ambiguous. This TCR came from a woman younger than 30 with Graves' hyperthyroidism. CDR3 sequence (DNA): TGTGCCAGCAGCTTAACCGGGTCAGGCTACAATGAGCAGTTCTTC. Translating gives CASSLTGSGYNEQFF.